A single sample gave rise to the 8 T cell receptor beta chains below, sequenced in a study of T cells in Graves' hyperthyroidism and ophthalmopathy. RNA transcripts were the template for amplifying TCR beta CDR3 regions. First-round RT-PCR targeting the TCR CDR3 was performed with the HTBI primer set. MiXCR, run by TCRdb on the multiplex PCR reads, gives a single entry per CDR3 protein. In the table there are about 290,000 distinct CDR3 sequences, roughly 13% of which are singletons. The sequenced sample consisted of blood. The receptors here all came from a woman aged 35 to 49 with Graves' hyperthyroidism.

Ten or more counts support this clonotype. V usage is TRBV28 and J usage is TRBJ2-7, with D possibly being TRBD1 or TRBD2 (5 bases each). There are 14 residues in the CDR3. V lost 5 bases, J lost 4 bases, and 15 bases lay in between. The V gene's germline CDR1 is MDHEN and CDR2 SYDVKM. CDR3 sequence reads: CASSPPGWGYEQYF. The CDR3 DNA is TGTGCCAGCAGTCCCCCCGGATGGGGGTACGAGCAGTACTTC.

This clonotype was detected many times. The CDR3 is CASSLGGRAETQYF. As DNA, the CDR3 is TGTGCCAGCAGTTTAGGCGGGAGGGCGGAGACCCAGTACTTC. This chain uses TRBV28 with TRBJ2-5, with 9 bases fitting TRBD2. The CDR3 loop spans 14 amino acids. V was pared by 2 bases and J by 5 bases, with 3 bases of the junction left unmatched. Germline V gene sequence: CDR1 MDHEN, CDR2 SYDVKM.

The J gene is TRBJ2-7, the V gene TRBV10-1, with D unresolved. This CDR3 spans 15 amino acids. CDR1 and CDR2 (germline): WNHNN, SYGVQD (reference sequence). V was clipped by 3 bases and J by 1 base, with 13 bases between them. CDR3 DNA: TGCGCCAGCAGTGAATCTAACCCGAAGTCCTACGAGCAGTACTTC. It specifies CASSESNPKSYEQYF.

The J gene is TRBJ2-1, the V gene TRBV7-9; 10 bases agree with TRBD2. The CDR3 runs to 15 residues. Per the germline V gene, CDR1 is SEHNR and CDR2 is FQNEAQ (reference sequence). After removal of 1 base from V and 7 bases from J, the junction contained 4 bases not matched to a gene. The CDR3 DNA reads as TGTGCCAGCAGCTTAGGTAGCGGGAGGATGAATGAGCAGTTCTTC. It specifies CASSLGSGRMNEQFF.

This clonotype was detected many times. The V and J genes are TRBV30 and TRBJ1-1; D ambiguous. The CDR3 is 13 residues long. From germline, CDR1 is GTSNPN and CDR2 SVGIG (reference sequence). V dropped 8 bases and J dropped 0 bases, with 13 bases sitting between them. The CDR3 loop reads CARGRTLNTEAFF. The CDR3 coding sequence is TGTGCCCGAGGGAGGACCCTGAACACTGAAGCTTTCTTT.

This clonotype appeared many times. The CDR3 region has the DNA TGTGCCAGCAGTCGTCCAGGGAACTATGGCTACACCTTC. Translating it yields CASSRPGNYGYTF. This chain uses TRBV28 with TRBJ1-2; tentatively, D is TRBD1 (5 bases). The CDR3 runs 13 residues. The germline V gene has CDR1 MDHEN and CDR2 SYDVKM. The V and J ends lost 5 bases and 2 bases respectively, with 9 bases between them.

This clonotype was counted ten times or more. The chain uses TRBV7-3 and TRBJ2-2; D is ambiguous. The length of the CDR3 is 13 residues. CDR1 and CDR2 (germline): SGHTA, FQGTGA. Trimming took off 5 bases at V and 7 bases at J, with 11 bases between the two ends. DNA for the CDR3: TGTGCCAGCAGCAAAGAGTTGGGCGGGGAGCTGTTTTTT. Translation gives CASSKELGGELFF.

This chain joins TRBV20-1 and TRBJ2-3, with 10 bases identical to TRBD2. Losses at the gene ends were 0 bases for V and 5 bases for J; bases not matched to a gene: 8. This CDR3 is 16 amino acids long. Germline V gives CDR1 DFQATT, CDR2 SNEGSKA (reference sequence). The CDR3 here is CSARDYQRGGIDTQYF. The CDR3 nucleotides are TGCAGTGCTAGAGATTATCAGCGGGGGGGAATAGATACGCAGTATTTT.